The subject of this entry is one T cell receptor beta chain. The V end lost 1 base, the J end lost 4 bases, and 12 bases lay between the germline ends. The CDR3 covers 14 residues. CDR1 and CDR2 from the germline V gene are SGHTS and YDEGEE. Source study methods: Estimated nucleated cell counts came from reference gene primer amplification. The table came from immunoSEQ multiplex PCR; TCRdb's copy has only in-frame clones and leaves some out. V and J calls and clone size come straight from that table; D and trimming were deduced from the DNA. The data contain about 140,000 clones, 65% to 80% of them singletons. The sample is drawn from a study of blood T cell repertoires in COVID-19. Across the whole study: Specimens from acute and convalescent COVID-19 originated in the United States, Italy and Spain.

Specimen: peripheral blood. This TCR was recovered from a man aged 45-60 years with acute or convalescent COVID-19. The chain is built from TRBV5-8 and TRBJ2-7; D possibly corresponds to TRBD1 (5 bases). CDR3 sequence (DNA): TGTGCCAGCAGCTTGAGTCCAGGACAATACGAGCAGTACTTC. It yields the protein CASSLSPGQYEQYF.